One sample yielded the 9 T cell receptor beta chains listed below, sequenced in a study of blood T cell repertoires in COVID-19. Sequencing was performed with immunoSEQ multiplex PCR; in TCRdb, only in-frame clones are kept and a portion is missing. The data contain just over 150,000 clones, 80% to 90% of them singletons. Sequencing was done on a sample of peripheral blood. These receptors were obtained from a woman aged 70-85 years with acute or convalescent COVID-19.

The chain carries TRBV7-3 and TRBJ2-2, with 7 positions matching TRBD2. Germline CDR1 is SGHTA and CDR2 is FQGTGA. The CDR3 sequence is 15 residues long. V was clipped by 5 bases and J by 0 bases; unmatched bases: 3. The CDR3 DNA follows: TGTGCCAGCAGCCCAAGCGGGGCGAACACCGGGGAGCTGTTTTTT. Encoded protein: CASSPSGANTGELFF. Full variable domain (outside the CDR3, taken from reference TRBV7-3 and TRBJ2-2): GAGVSQTPSNKVTEKGKYVELRCDPISGHTALYWYRQSLGQGPEFLIYFQGTGAADDSGLPNDRFFAVRPEGSVSTLKIQRTERGDSAVYLCASSPSGANTGELFFGEGSRLTVL.

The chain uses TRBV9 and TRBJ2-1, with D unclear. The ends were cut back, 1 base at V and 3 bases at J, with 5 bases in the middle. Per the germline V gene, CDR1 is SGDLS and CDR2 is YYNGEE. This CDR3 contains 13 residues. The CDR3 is CASSVTSYNEQFF. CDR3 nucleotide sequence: TGTGCCAGCAGCGTAACCAGCTACAATGAGCAGTTCTTC.

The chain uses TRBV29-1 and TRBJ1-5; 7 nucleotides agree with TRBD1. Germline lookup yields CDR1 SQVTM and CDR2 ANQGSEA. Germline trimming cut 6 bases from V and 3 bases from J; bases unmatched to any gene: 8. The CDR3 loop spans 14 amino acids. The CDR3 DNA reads TGCAGCGTGCAACAGGGGCCCCCCAATCAGCCCCAGCATTTT. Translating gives CSVQQGPPNQPQHF.

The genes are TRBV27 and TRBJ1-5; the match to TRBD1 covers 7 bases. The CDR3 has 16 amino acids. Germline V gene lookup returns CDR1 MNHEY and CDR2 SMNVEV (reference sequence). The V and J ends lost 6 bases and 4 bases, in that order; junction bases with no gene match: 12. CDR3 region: CASSKRPDRENQPQHF. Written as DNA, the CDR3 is TGTGCCAGCAGCAAACGACCCGACAGGGAGAATCAGCCCCAGCATTTT.

DNA of the CDR3: TGTGCCAGCAGCGATCTCGGGGGGGGCGAGACAGATACGCAGTATTTT. Amino acid sequence: CASSDLGGGETDTQYF. The chain couples TRBV14 to TRBJ2-3, with 8 bases lining up with TRBD2. The germline CDR1 and CDR2 sequences are SGHDN and FVKESK. J was trimmed by 3 bases and V by 5 bases; bases with no gene match: 10. This CDR3 region has 16 residues.

CDR3 region: CASSLAPGLGSNEQFF. Here the CDR3 DNA reads TGCGCCAGCAGCTTGGCCCCGGGTCTTGGTAGCAATGAGCAGTTCTTC. The V and J genes are TRBV5-1 and TRBJ2-1, with D unresolved. V lost 0 bases, J lost 6 bases, and 16 bases lay in between. This CDR3 comprises 16 residues. From germline, CDR1 is SGHRS and CDR2 YFSETQ. The variable domain in full, completed from reference TRBV5-1 and TRBJ2-1, reads KAGVTQTPRYLIKTRGQQVTLSCSPISGHRSVSWYQQTPGQGLQFLFEYFSETQRNKGNFPGRFSGRQFSNSRSEMNVSTLELGDSALYLCASSLAPGLGSNEQFFGPGTRLTVL.

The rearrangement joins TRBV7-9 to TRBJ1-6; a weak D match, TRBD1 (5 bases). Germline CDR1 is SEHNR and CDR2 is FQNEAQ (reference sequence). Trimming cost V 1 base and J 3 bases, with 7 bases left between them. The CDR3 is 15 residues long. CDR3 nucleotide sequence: TGTGCCAGCAGCTTAGGCCAGGGCTATAATTCACCCCTCCACTTT. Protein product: CASSLGQGYNSPLHF.

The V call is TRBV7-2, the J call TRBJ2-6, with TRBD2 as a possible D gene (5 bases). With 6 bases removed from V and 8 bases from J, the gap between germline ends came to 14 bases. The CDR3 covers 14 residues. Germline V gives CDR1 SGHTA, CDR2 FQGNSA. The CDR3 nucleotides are TGTGCCAGCAGTATAGGCGGGCAGTCCAACGTCCTGACTTTC. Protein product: CASSIGGQSNVLTF.

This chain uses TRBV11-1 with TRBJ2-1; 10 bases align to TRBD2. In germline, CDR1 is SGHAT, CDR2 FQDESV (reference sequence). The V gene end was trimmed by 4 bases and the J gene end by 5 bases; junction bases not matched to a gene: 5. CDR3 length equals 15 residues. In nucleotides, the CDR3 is TGTGCCAGCAGCTCCCGGACTAGCGGCGACAATGAGCAGTTCTTC. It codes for CASSSRTSGDNEQFF.